A single sample gave rise to the 9 T cell receptor beta chains below, sequenced in a study of post-analysis software for immune sequencing data (dated by TCRdb to between 2015 and 2016). Summary of the overall study and its limitations: Roughly 5 TRBV segments, including TRBV5-6, TRBV5-1 and TRBV20-1, were significantly more frequent in patients than controls.

Library preparation used PCR. These reads were obtained on an Illumina HiSeq 2500. To reduce PCR and sequencing biases, unique molecular identifiers were built into the TCR beta cDNA libraries. The public reads were reanalyzed by TCRdb: fastp trimming at Q25, MiXCR alignment, in-frame beta chains only. Merged by CDR3 protein, the rows form single entries marked with the most common genes and DNA. A total of roughly 700,000 distinct CDR3 sequences appear in this sample, 30% of them only once. Roughly 0.53% of the sample is held by the ten biggest clonotypes. These receptors lack a known antigen. The material sequenced was blood. The receptors come from a girl aged 5-17 years with multiple sclerosis.

The chain couples TRBV7-2 to TRBJ2-5; TRBD2 is a possible D gene (6 bases). Trimming shortened V by 6 bases and J by 4 bases, and 15 bases separated the two germline ends. The CDR3 has 14 residues. CDR1 is SGHTA, CDR2 FQGNSA, per germline. CDR3 coding DNA: TGTGCCAGCAGTCGCTCGGCGGGGAGAGAGACCCAGTACTTC. It specifies CASSRSAGRETQYF.

The genes are TRBV7-2 and TRBJ1-3, with 7 bases fitting TRBD1. From germline, CDR1 is SGHTA and CDR2 FQGNSA. The CDR3 length is 17 residues. V lost 4 bases, J lost 1 base, and 10 bases stayed unmatched. CDR3 DNA: TGTGCCAGCAGCTCTCATGCAGGGGGTCTTTCTGGAAACACCATATATTTT. As protein: CASSSHAGGLSGNTIYF.

This clonotype occurred a few times. The V and J genes are TRBV4-1 and TRBJ2-6; TRBD1 aligns across 9 bases. Germline loops: CDR1 MGHRA, CDR2 YSYEKL. The junction had 7 bases not matched to a gene; V was cut back by 4 bases and J by 0 bases. The CDR3 runs to 18 residues. The CDR3 protein is CASSPWTGVSSGANVLTF. The CDR3 region has the DNA TGCGCCAGCAGCCCATGGACAGGGGTCAGCTCTGGGGCCAACGTCCTGACTTTC.

This clonotype was detected once. This chain uses TRBV5-6 with TRBJ2-1; possibly TRBD2 for D (5 bases). The V gene's germline CDR1 is SGHDT and CDR2 YYEEEE. CDR3 length equals 13 residues. V was trimmed by 4 bases and J by 8 bases, leaving 13 bases between them. The CDR3 here is CASSLGNLDEQFF. The CDR3 bases are TGTGCCAGCAGCCTCGGGAACCTAGATGAGCAGTTCTTC.

The rearrangement links TRBV5-4 to TRBJ2-7, with a tentative D call TRBD2 (6 bases). The V end was cut by 1 base, the J end by 6 bases, with 14 bases between. The CDR3 extends over 14 amino acids. The germline gives CDR1 SGHNT, CDR2 YYREEE (reference sequence). The CDR3 nucleotides read TGTGCCAGCAGCTTGCCGGGAGCTACCTGCGAGCAGTACTTC. Its translation: CASSLPGATCEQYF. The full variable domain, its missing parts supplied by reference TRBV5-4 and TRBJ2-7, is ETGVTQSPTHLIKTRGQQVTLRCSSQSGHNTVSWYQQALGQGPQFIFQYYREEENGRGNFPPRFSGLQFPNYSSELNVNALELDDSALYLCASSLPGATCEQYFGPGTRLTVT.

This clonotype was seen a few times. This sequence joins TRBV4-1 and TRBJ1-4; TRBD1 is a possible D gene (5 bases). Germline assignment: CDR1 MGHRA and CDR2 YSYEKL. The germline V and J ends were trimmed by 1 base and 3 bases, with 9 bases remaining between them. The CDR3 runs to 15 residues. CDR3 in amino acids: CASSQVGGANEKLFF. The DNA for the CDR3 is TGCGCCAGCAGCCAAGTGGGAGGGGCTAATGAAAAACTGTTTTTT.

There are a few counts of this clonotype. The J gene is TRBJ2-3, the V gene TRBV4-1, with a possible D match to TRBD2 (5 bases). CDR1 MGHRA and CDR2 YSYEKL come from the germline V gene. Trimming removed 0 bases at V and 5 bases at J, with 15 bases between. The CDR3 totals 16 residues. The CDR3 DNA sequence: TGCGCCAGCAGCCAAGATCCGGGGTTAGGCGGAGATACGCAGTATTTT. Amino acid sequence: CASSQDPGLGGDTQYF.

This clonotype was found a few times. The chain has TRBV5-1 and TRBJ2-7, with D perhaps matching TRBD1 or TRBD2 (8 bases each). V was clipped by 4 bases and J by 0 bases, with 14 bases between them. The CDR3 loop spans 15 amino acids. From germline, CDR1 is SGHRS and CDR2 YFSETQ. DNA for the CDR3: TGCGCCAGCAGCCGGACAGGGACTAGCTCCTACGAGCAGTACTTC. This encodes CASSRTGTSSYEQYF.

The rearrangement joins TRBV6-2 or TRBV6-3 to TRBJ2-7, with TRBD1 matching over 8 bases. V shed 7 bases and J 3 bases; nucleotides not matched to a gene: 8. CDR1 MNHEY and CDR2 SVGEGT come from the germline V gene. This CDR3 is built from 14 residues. The chain's CDR3 is CASKMGQANYEQYF. The CDR3, as DNA: TGTGCCAGCAAAATGGGACAGGCGAACTACGAGCAGTACTTC.